This paragraph reports one TCR beta chain. This specimen belongs to a study of blood T cell repertoires in COVID-19. Some clones are missing from TCRdb's copy, which holds only in-frame ones; the method was immunoSEQ multiplex PCR. The data show around 300,000 clones, with roughly 90% seen just once and around 0.97% held by the top ten. The CDR3 runs 17 residues. The trim removed 2 bases at V and 0 bases at J, leaving 4 bases unmatched. CDR1 SGHTA and CDR2 FQGNSA come from the germline V gene. The sample was peripheral blood. The receptor was isolated from a woman aged 40 to 49 with COVID-19, enrolled during active disease. The J gene is TRBJ2-3, the V gene TRBV7-2; 11 bases are a match to TRBD2. CDR3 amino acids: CASSLLGLAASTDTQYF. The CDR3 DNA is TGTGCCAGCAGCTTACTGGGACTAGCGGCTAGCACAGATACGCAGTATTTT.